Listed below are T cell receptor beta chains from one sample, sequenced in a study of T cell changes during pregnancy in multiple sclerosis. The data were produced by immunoSEQ multiplex PCR, yet TCRdb's version contains in-frame clones alone and is incomplete. The table shows around 68,000 clones, with less than 95% occurring only once. This specimen was peripheral blood, taken in the third trimester of pregnancy. These receptors all come from a female donor with multiple sclerosis, enrolled in a pregnancy study. Each CDR3 is given with its conserved first and last residue. The order of the fields is D gene, V gene, J gene, clone size, CDR3 DNA, CDR3 protein. A D gene is named only where the DNA matches it firmly. Expanded clones are given a class, and other clones once, few, many or no size at all.

d_call: NA
v_call: TRBV6-5
j_call: TRBJ1-5
clone_size: few
cdr3_nt: TGTGCCAGCAGGGCACGTTCTTTTCAGCCCCAGCATTTT
cdr3_aa: CASRARSFQPQHF

d_call: TRBD1
v_call: TRBV7-9
j_call: TRBJ1-1
clone_size: NA
cdr3_nt: TGTGCCAGCAGCTTGACAGGGGAGGACACTGAAGCTTTCTTT
cdr3_aa: CASSLTGEDTEAFF

d_call: NA
v_call: TRBV6-1
j_call: TRBJ2-1
clone_size: NA
cdr3_nt: TGTGCCAGCAGTGATTCAGGGGAAGCACGTGAGCAGTTCTTC
cdr3_aa: CASSDSGEAREQFF

d_call: NA
v_call: TRBV9
j_call: TRBJ2-3
clone_size: NA
cdr3_nt: TGTGCCAGCAGCGTAGAGACAGGTTGGGGGGATACGCAGTATTTT
cdr3_aa: CASSVETGWGDTQYF

d_call: TRBD1
v_call: TRBV9
j_call: TRBJ1-1
clone_size: NA
cdr3_nt: TGTGCCAGCAGCGTAGATGGGACAGGGGGCACTGAAGCTTTCTTT
cdr3_aa: CASSVDGTGGTEAFF

d_call: TRBD1
v_call: TRBV11-2
j_call: TRBJ1-3
clone_size: NA
cdr3_nt: TGTGCCAGCAGCTTAGTTGACAGGGGGGCTTCTGGAAACACCATATATTTT
cdr3_aa: CASSLVDRGASGNTIYF

d_call: TRBD1
v_call: TRBV7-2
j_call: TRBJ1-4
clone_size: NA
cdr3_nt: TGTGCCAGCAGCTTAGCGCTAGGGACAGGGTCTGATGAAAAACTGTTTTTT
cdr3_aa: CASSLALGTGSDEKLFF

d_call: NA
v_call: TRBV6-5
j_call: TRBJ1-1
clone_size: NA
cdr3_nt: TGTGCCAGCAGTCCACAGGGAACTGTCACTGAAGCTTTCTTT
cdr3_aa: CASSPQGTVTEAFF

d_call: TRBD1
v_call: TRBV10-2
j_call: TRBJ2-3
clone_size: once
cdr3_nt: TGCGCCAGCAGTTATAACAGGGGGTCCGATACGCAGTATTTT
cdr3_aa: CASSYNRGSDTQYF

d_call: NA
v_call: TRBV4-3
j_call: TRBJ2-5
clone_size: NA
cdr3_nt: TGCGCCAGCAGCCAAGATTCGGTCAGGGAAAAGACCCAGTACTTC
cdr3_aa: CASSQDSVREKTQYF

d_call: TRBD1
v_call: TRBV6-5
j_call: TRBJ1-5
clone_size: NA
cdr3_nt: TGTGCCAGCAGCCGACAGGGAAATAGCAATCAGCCCCAGCATTTT
cdr3_aa: CASSRQGNSNQPQHF

d_call: TRBD1
v_call: TRBV7-9
j_call: TRBJ2-5
clone_size: NA
cdr3_nt: TGTGCCAGCAGGTTCCCGCACCCACACGCTGAGGGGGCAGAGGAGACCCAGTACTTC
cdr3_aa: CASRFPHPHAEGAEETQYF

d_call: TRBD2
v_call: TRBV7-3
j_call: TRBJ2-3
clone_size: NA
cdr3_nt: TGTGCCAGCAGCTCAGGCGGGGGGGCCGATACGCAGTATTTT
cdr3_aa: CASSSGGGADTQYF

d_call: TRBD1
v_call: TRBV5-6
j_call: TRBJ1-3
clone_size: NA
cdr3_nt: TGTGCCAGCAGCCCACCAGACAGGGCCCACACCATATATTTT
cdr3_aa: CASSPPDRAHTIYF

d_call: NA
v_call: TRBV6-6
j_call: TRBJ1-1
clone_size: NA
cdr3_nt: TGTGCCAGCGGAACAGATAACACTGAAGCTTTCTTT
cdr3_aa: CASGTDNTEAFF

d_call: NA
v_call: TRBV7-9
j_call: TRBJ2-7
clone_size: NA
cdr3_nt: TGTGCCAGCAGCTTAGTTGGCAGGACTTTCAGCTCCTACGAGCAGTACTTC
cdr3_aa: CASSLVGRTFSSYEQYF

d_call: NA
v_call: TRBV7-6
j_call: TRBJ1-5
clone_size: NA
cdr3_nt: TGTGCCAGCAGTAGGGGTGGTGGTAGCAATCAGCCCCAGCATTTT
cdr3_aa: CASSRGGGSNQPQHF

d_call: NA
v_call: TRBV5-1
j_call: TRBJ2-3
clone_size: NA
cdr3_nt: TGCGCCAGCAGCTTTTGGGGGGAGCGGACAGATACGCAGTATTTT
cdr3_aa: CASSFWGERTDTQYF

d_call: TRBD1
v_call: TRBV9
j_call: TRBJ2-7
clone_size: NA
cdr3_nt: TGTGCCAGCAGCGTAGGGCAGGGGGCGTGGGAGCAGTACTTC
cdr3_aa: CASSVGQGAWEQYF

d_call: TRBD2
v_call: TRBV4-2
j_call: TRBJ2-1
clone_size: NA
cdr3_nt: TGTGCCAGCAGCCATTCGGCGGGGGACAATGAGCAGTTCTTC
cdr3_aa: CASSHSAGDNEQFF

d_call: NA
v_call: TRBV5-4
j_call: TRBJ1-2
clone_size: NA
cdr3_nt: TGTGCCAGCAGCGCTTCAGGGGCCCATGGCTACACCTTC
cdr3_aa: CASSASGAHGYTF

d_call: NA
v_call: TRBV6-1
j_call: TRBJ2-7
clone_size: NA
cdr3_nt: TGTGCCAGCAGTGGATTTCTAACCTACGAGCAGTACTTC
cdr3_aa: CASSGFLTYEQYF

d_call: NA
v_call: TRBV7-2
j_call: TRBJ1-2
clone_size: NA
cdr3_nt: TGTGCCAGCAGCTCCATAGGGGAAGACTACACCTTC
cdr3_aa: CASSSIGEDYTF

d_call: NA
v_call: TRBV4-2
j_call: TRBJ2-3
clone_size: NA
cdr3_nt: TGTGCCAGCAGCCAAGATCCAACGGGAAGCACAGATACGCAGTATTTT
cdr3_aa: CASSQDPTGSTDTQYF

d_call: NA
v_call: TRBV18
j_call: TRBJ1-1
clone_size: NA
cdr3_nt: TGTGCCAGCTCACCAGGACAGCCGAACACTGAAGCTTTCTTT
cdr3_aa: CASSPGQPNTEAFF

d_call: TRBD2
v_call: TRBV7-2
j_call: TRBJ2-7
clone_size: NA
cdr3_nt: TGTGCCAGCAGCCGCGCTAGCGGGCAACCCTACGAGCAGTACTTC
cdr3_aa: CASSRASGQPYEQYF

d_call: TRBD2
v_call: TRBV11-2
j_call: TRBJ2-5
clone_size: NA
cdr3_nt: TGTGCCAGCAGCTTAGCCAGCGGGGAACAAGAGACCCAGTACTTC
cdr3_aa: CASSLASGEQETQYF

d_call: NA
v_call: TRBV7-9
j_call: TRBJ1-3
clone_size: NA
cdr3_nt: TGTGCCAGCAGCTCGCGATACGACAGTCTAGGAGTAAACACCATATATTTT
cdr3_aa: CASSSRYDSLGVNTIYF

d_call: TRBD1
v_call: TRBV5-1
j_call: TRBJ2-3
clone_size: NA
cdr3_nt: TGCGCCAGCAGCGGGGGGACAGGCCTCTTCACAGATACGCAGTATTTT
cdr3_aa: CASSGGTGLFTDTQYF

d_call: TRBD2
v_call: TRBV19
j_call: TRBJ2-3
clone_size: NA
cdr3_nt: TGTGCCAGTTCAAGCGGGGCCGGCACAGATACGCAGTATTTT
cdr3_aa: CASSSGAGTDTQYF

d_call: NA
v_call: TRBV30
j_call: TRBJ1-5
clone_size: NA
cdr3_nt: TGTGCCTGGAGCAGCGACGGAGATCAGCCCCAGCATTTT
cdr3_aa: CAWSSDGDQPQHF

d_call: TRBD2
v_call: TRBV7-9
j_call: TRBJ2-2
clone_size: NA
cdr3_nt: TGTGCCAGCAGCTTAGCGACCGGGACTAGCACCGGGGAGCTGTTTTTT
cdr3_aa: CASSLATGTSTGELFF

d_call: TRBD1
v_call: TRBV2
j_call: TRBJ1-5
clone_size: NA
cdr3_nt: TGTGCCAGCAGTTTGGGACAGGAATTCAATCAGCCCCAGCATTTT
cdr3_aa: CASSLGQEFNQPQHF

d_call: TRBD1
v_call: TRBV5-1
j_call: TRBJ1-4
clone_size: once
cdr3_nt: TGCGCCAGCAGCACCGGGACAGGGGGAGAAAAACTGTTTTTT
cdr3_aa: CASSTGTGGEKLFF

d_call: NA
v_call: TRBV9
j_call: TRBJ2-2
clone_size: NA
cdr3_nt: TGTGCCAGCAGCGTAGCTCGGACTCGTTCGTTCACCGGGGAGCTGTTTTTT
cdr3_aa: CASSVARTRSFTGELFF

d_call: TRBD1
v_call: TRBV7-6
j_call: TRBJ1-4
clone_size: few
cdr3_nt: TGTGCCAGCAGCCCGACAGGGGGTTCTGAAAAACTGTTTTTT
cdr3_aa: CASSPTGGSEKLFF

d_call: TRBD1
v_call: TRBV18
j_call: TRBJ1-1
clone_size: NA
cdr3_nt: TGTGCCAGCTCTCCCGGGAACAGGGGAGAAAACACTGAAGCTTTCTTT
cdr3_aa: CASSPGNRGENTEAFF

d_call: NA
v_call: TRBV30
j_call: TRBJ1-1
clone_size: NA
cdr3_nt: TGTGCCTGGAGTGTGGGCCGATTCATGAACACTGAAGCTTTCTTT
cdr3_aa: CAWSVGRFMNTEAFF

d_call: NA
v_call: TRBV5-1
j_call: TRBJ1-4
clone_size: NA
cdr3_nt: TGCGCCAGCAGCTTGGCAGACAGGGAAAAACTGTTTTTT
cdr3_aa: CASSLADREKLFF

d_call: NA
v_call: TRBV6-5
j_call: TRBJ2-2
clone_size: NA
cdr3_nt: TGTGCCAGCAGCGTTTTGCCCCGGTACACCGGGGAGCTGTTTTTT
cdr3_aa: CASSVLPRYTGELFF

d_call: NA
v_call: TRBV5-1
j_call: TRBJ2-1
clone_size: NA
cdr3_nt: TGCGCCAGCAGCTTGGAGGCGGCTAGCGAATACAATGAGCAGTTCTTC
cdr3_aa: CASSLEAASEYNEQFF

d_call: NA
v_call: TRBV18
j_call: TRBJ1-1
clone_size: once
cdr3_nt: TGTGCCAGCTCACCAGGTGCGGGACCGAACACTGAAGCTTTCTTT
cdr3_aa: CASSPGAGPNTEAFF

d_call: NA
v_call: TRBV6-6
j_call: TRBJ2-5
clone_size: NA
cdr3_nt: TGTGCCAGCAGACGAACTAGAATGGAGACCCAGTACTTC
cdr3_aa: CASRRTRMETQYF

d_call: TRBD1
v_call: TRBV9
j_call: TRBJ1-6
clone_size: NA
cdr3_nt: TGTGCCAGCAGAGAACAGGGGGCCGACTATAATTCACCCCTCCACTTT
cdr3_aa: CASREQGADYNSPLHF

d_call: NA
v_call: TRBV9
j_call: TRBJ2-7
clone_size: NA
cdr3_nt: TGTGCCAGCAGCGTAGAGGAGGGGATCTACGAGCAGTACTTC
cdr3_aa: CASSVEEGIYEQYF

d_call: NA
v_call: TRBV6-5
j_call: TRBJ1-1
clone_size: NA
cdr3_nt: TGTGCCAGCAGTTATGGCACCAACACTGAAGCTTTCTTT
cdr3_aa: CASSYGTNTEAFF

d_call: TRBD2
v_call: TRBV4-3
j_call: TRBJ2-1
clone_size: NA
cdr3_nt: TGCGCCAGCAGCCAAGATCCGGGGGGGCTGAACAATGAGCAGTTCTTC
cdr3_aa: CASSQDPGGLNNEQFF

d_call: TRBD2
v_call: TRBV5-4
j_call: TRBJ2-3
clone_size: NA
cdr3_nt: TGTGCCAGCAGCTTAGCAGGTAGCGGGAGACTCACAGATACGCAGTATTTT
cdr3_aa: CASSLAGSGRLTDTQYF

d_call: NA
v_call: TRBV7-9
j_call: TRBJ1-5
clone_size: NA
cdr3_nt: TGTGCCAGCAGCTTCACTAGCGGGGGAGATCAGCATTTT
cdr3_aa: CASSFTSGGDQHF

d_call: NA
v_call: TRBV7-9
j_call: TRBJ2-7
clone_size: NA
cdr3_nt: TGTGCCAGCAGCTTCACAGCGACTAGCTCCTACGAGCAGTACTTC
cdr3_aa: CASSFTATSSYEQYF